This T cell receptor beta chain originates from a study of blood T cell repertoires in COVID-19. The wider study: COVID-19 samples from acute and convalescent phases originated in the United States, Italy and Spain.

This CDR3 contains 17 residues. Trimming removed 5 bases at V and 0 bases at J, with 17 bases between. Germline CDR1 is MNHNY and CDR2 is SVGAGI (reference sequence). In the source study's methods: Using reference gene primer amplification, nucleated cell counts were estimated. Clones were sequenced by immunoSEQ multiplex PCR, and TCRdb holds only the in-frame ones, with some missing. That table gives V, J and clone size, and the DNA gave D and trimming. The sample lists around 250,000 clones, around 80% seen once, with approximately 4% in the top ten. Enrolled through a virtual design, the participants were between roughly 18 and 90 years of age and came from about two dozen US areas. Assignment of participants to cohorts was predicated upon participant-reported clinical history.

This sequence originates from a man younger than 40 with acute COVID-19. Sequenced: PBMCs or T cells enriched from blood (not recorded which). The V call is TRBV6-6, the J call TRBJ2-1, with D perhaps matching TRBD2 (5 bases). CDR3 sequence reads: CASSHMAGLSSYNEQFF. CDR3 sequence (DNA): TGTGCCAGCAGTCATATGGCGGGCCTAAGCTCCTACAATGAGCAGTTCTTC.